These 25 T cell receptor beta chains were sequenced from one sample in a study of blood T cell repertoires in COVID-19. Libraries were prepared by immunoSEQ multiplex PCR; TCRdb keeps only in-frame clonotypes and omits some of them. Here the sample spans around 230,000 clones, 88% being singletons. The sample comprised PBMCs or T cells enriched from blood (not recorded which). The source of these receptors is a woman aged 30 to 39 who had recovered from COVID-19.

The rearrangement uses TRBV19 and TRBJ1-2; D uncertain. The CDR3 runs to 11 residues. V was trimmed by 7 bases and J by 8 bases, leaving 11 bases between them. The germline V gene encodes CDR1 LNHDA and CDR2 SQIVND (reference sequence). CDR3 nucleotide sequence: TGTGCCAGTAAACGGGGAATCGGCTACACCTTC. Protein sequence: CASKRGIGYTF.

V and J are TRBV7-2 and TRBJ2-3; 16 bases are a match to TRBD2. Germline CDR1 reads SGHTA; CDR2 reads FQGNSA. CDR3 length: 19 amino acids. V gave up 5 bases and J gave up 0 bases; unmatched junction bases: 8. The CDR3 DNA follows: TGTGCCAGCAGCCCGCCCCCGGGACTAGCGGGGGGGAGCACAGATACGCAGTATTTT. It is translated as CASSPPPGLAGGSTDTQYF.

Written as DNA, the CDR3 is TGTGCCAGCAGCTTAGCTGCCCAGGTTTACGAGCAGTACTTC. Amino acids: CASSLAAQVYEQYF. The V and J genes are TRBV7-2 and TRBJ2-7; the D is unclear. Germline V gene sequence: CDR1 SGHTA, CDR2 FQGNSA. CDR3 length: 14 residues. Trimming pared 0 bases from V and 4 bases from J, leaving 10 bases between.

The sample holds a few counts of this clone. J is TRBJ1-2 and V is TRBV19, with a possible D match to TRBD1 (6 bases). Trimming removed 3 bases at V and 4 bases at J, with 12 bases between. CDR3 size: 14 residues. Germline-derived CDR1 and CDR2 are LNHDA and SQIVND (reference sequence). The CDR3: CASSMLQGTYGYTF. CDR3 coding DNA: TGTGCCAGTAGTATGCTACAGGGAACCTATGGCTACACCTTC.

The genes are TRBV5-5 and TRBJ2-1, with unresolved D. Per germline, CDR1 SGHKS and CDR2 YYEKEE (reference sequence). The ends were cut back, 2 bases at V and 1 base at J, with 7 bases in the middle. The CDR3 is 14 residues long. CDR3 coding DNA: TGTGCCAGCAGCTTTAGCTCTTCCTACAATGAGCAGTTCTTC. This codes for CASSFSSSYNEQFF.

The DNA of the CDR3 is TGTGCCAGCCATCAAGAACAGTTCTCTGGAAACACCATATATTTT. Protein product: CASHQEQFSGNTIYF. The chain uses TRBV10-3 and TRBJ1-3; D not certain. CDR1 ENHRY and CDR2 SYGVKD come from the germline V gene. The CDR3 runs 15 residues. Trimming stripped 10 bases from V and 0 bases from J, with 16 bases between.

The genes are TRBV7-6 and TRBJ2-2; D gene uncertain. This CDR3 comprises 14 residues. The germline V gene encodes CDR1 SGHVS and CDR2 FNYEAQ. V was trimmed by 2 bases and J by 3 bases, leaving 7 bases between them. CDR3 loop: CASSLLTDTGELFF. CDR3 nucleotides: TGTGCCAGCAGCTTACTTACGGACACCGGGGAGCTGTTTTTT. The full variable domain, its missing parts supplied by reference TRBV7-6 and TRBJ2-2, is GAGVSQSPRYKVTKRGQDVALRCDPISGHVSLYWYRQALGQGPEFLTYFNYEAQQDKSGLPNDRFSAERPEGSISTLTIQRTEQRDSAMYRCASSLLTDTGELFFGEGSRLTVL.

The gene calls are TRBV5-5 and TRBJ2-6; 10 bases agree with TRBD1. CDR3 length: 17 residues. The V gene end was trimmed by 2 bases and the J gene end by 1 base; junction bases not matched to a gene: 3. Germline-derived CDR1 and CDR2 are SGHKS and YYEKEE (reference sequence). For the CDR3, the DNA is TGTGCCAGCAGCTTATGGGACAGGGGTTCTGGGGCCAACGTCCTGACTTTC. The encoded protein is CASSLWDRGSGANVLTF.

The rearrangement uses TRBV4-1 and TRBJ1-5; D not resolved. The V gene's germline CDR1 is MGHRA and CDR2 YSYEKL. V dropped 2 bases and J dropped 4 bases, with 6 bases sitting between them. The CDR3 sequence is 13 residues long. CDR3 protein: CASSQFRNQPQHF. CDR3 nucleotide sequence: TGCGCCAGCAGCCAATTTAGAAATCAGCCCCAGCATTTT.

CDR3 residues: CASSQEGLAFTDTQYF. The CDR3 coding sequence is TGTGCCAGCAGCCAAGAGGGCCTAGCGTTCACAGATACGCAGTATTTT. This rearrangement joins TRBV4-2 to TRBJ2-3; D might be TRBD2 (6 bases). The CDR3 contains 16 residues. V shed 0 bases and J shed 2 bases, with 12 bases lying between them. The germline V gene encodes CDR1 LGHNA and CDR2 YNFKEQ.

The chain recombines TRBV18 with TRBJ2-3; D possibly corresponds to TRBD1 (5 bases). V shed 8 bases and J shed 1 base, with 16 bases lying between them. Germline assignment: CDR1 KGHSH and CDR2 LQKENI. This CDR3 has 15 amino acids. The CDR3 protein is CASTYNRFGTDTQYF. Here the CDR3 DNA reads TGTGCCAGCACCTACAACAGGTTTGGCACAGATACGCAGTATTTT.

The chain employs TRBV4-3 and TRBJ1-1, with D perhaps TRBD1 (6 bases). Germline V gene data show CDR1 as LGHNA and CDR2 as YSLEER. Trimming cost V 0 bases and J 11 bases, with 13 bases left between them. The CDR3 spans 13 residues. The CDR3 spells CASSQDIRQGAFF. CDR3 DNA: TGCGCCAGCAGCCAAGATATTCGGCAGGGGGCTTTCTTT.

The CDR3 loop reads CASSALQGTWEKLFF. For the CDR3, the DNA is TGTGCCAGCAGCGCCCTACAGGGTACTTGGGAAAAACTGTTTTTT. This sequence joins TRBV7-9 and TRBJ1-4, with a tentative D call TRBD1 (6 bases). The V gene lost 5 bases and the J gene lost 8 bases, with 18 bases spanning the gap. The germline V gene has CDR1 SEHNR and CDR2 FQNEAQ (reference sequence). CDR3 length equals 15 residues.

This chain uses TRBV4-3 with TRBJ1-4; D call uncertain. V lost 1 base, J lost 7 bases, and 10 bases lay in between. The germline V gene encodes CDR1 LGHNA and CDR2 YSLEER. The CDR3 is 14 residues long. CDR3 loop: CASSQGFEGEKLFF. Written as DNA, the CDR3 is TGCGCCAGCAGCCAAGGGTTCGAGGGTGAAAAACTGTTTTTT.

This clone was counted only a few times. V gene TRBV11-2 combines with J gene TRBJ1-3; no definite D call. V lost 4 bases and J 0 bases, leaving 7 bases between the germline ends. Germline values: CDR1 SGHAT, CDR2 FQNNGV. This CDR3 spans 14 amino acids. The CDR3 nucleotides read TGTGCCAGCAGCTCGGAGATCTCTGGAAACACCATATATTTT. Protein product: CASSSEISGNTIYF. Drawing the rest from reference TRBV11-2 and TRBJ1-3, the complete variable domain is EAGVAQSPRYKIIEKRQSVAFWCNPISGHATLYWYQQILGQGPKLLIQFQNNGVVDDSQLPKDRFSAERLKGVDSTLKIQPAKLEDSAVYLCASSSEISGNTIYFGEGSWLTVV.

The chain joins TRBV6-5 to TRBJ2-3; D may be TRBD1 (5 bases). Germline V gene data show CDR1 as MNHEY and CDR2 as SVGAGI. Trimming removed 3 bases from V and 1 base from J, with 11 bases in between. The CDR3 covers 15 residues. Written as DNA, the CDR3 is TGTGCCAGCAGTTATTTCAGGGATCGCACAGATACGCAGTATTTT. Its translation: CASSYFRDRTDTQYF.

The rearrangement uses TRBV19 and TRBJ1-5; D uncertain. This CDR3 spans 13 amino acids. Trimming pared 5 bases from V and 4 bases from J, leaving 9 bases between. Germline-derived CDR1 and CDR2 are LNHDA and SQIVND (reference sequence). CDR3 in amino acids: CASSSGWNQPQHF. CDR3 nucleotide sequence: TGTGCCAGTAGTTCGGGGTGGAATCAGCCCCAGCATTTT.

This clone was seen a handful of times. V usage is TRBV5-1 and J usage is TRBJ2-7; 10 bases line up with TRBD2. Germline CDR1 and CDR2: SGHRS and YFSETQ. CDR3 length: 17 residues. Trimming cost V 0 bases and J 4 bases; bases outside gene matches: 10. The CDR3 region has the DNA TGCGCCAGCAGCTTGGTTTCTAGCGGGGGAATGGGGTACGAGCAGTACTTC. Encoded protein: CASSLVSSGGMGYEQYF.

The J gene is TRBJ2-7, the V gene TRBV5-1, with D possibly being TRBD2 (6 bases). CDR1 SGHRS and CDR2 YFSETQ come from the germline V gene. The ends were cut back, 4 bases at V and 3 bases at J, with 14 bases in the middle. The CDR3 runs to 14 residues. CDR3 bases: TGCGCCAGCAGCAACCGGGAGCCTGACTACGAGCAGTACTTC. It encodes CASSNREPDYEQYF.

In this sample, this clone turned up a few times. V usage is TRBV4-3 and J usage is TRBJ1-2; no clear D gene. Trimming shortened V by 0 bases and J by 3 bases, and 8 bases separated the two germline ends. CDR1 and CDR2 from the germline V gene are LGHNA and YSLEER. The CDR3 has 14 residues. The CDR3, as DNA: TGCGCCAGCAGCCAAGACGGGAGGGACTATGGCTACACCTTC. This codes for CASSQDGRDYGYTF.

This clone was seen only a few times. The CDR3 loop reads CASSKDRENSPLHF. CDR3 coding DNA: TGTGCCAGCAGCAAAGACAGGGAGAATTCACCCCTCCACTTT. The chain carries TRBV7-8 and TRBJ1-6; 7 bases are a match to TRBD1. The CDR3 sequence is 14 residues long. The germline CDR1 and CDR2 sequences are SGHVS and FQNEAQ. The V and J ends lost 5 bases and 7 bases, in that order; junction bases with no gene match: 5.

This clone came up once. The chain employs TRBV7-2 and TRBJ1-2; maybe TRBD1 (5 bases). Looked up from germline, CDR1 is SGHTA and CDR2 is FQGNSA. The CDR3 loop spans 11 amino acids. V lost 8 bases and J lost 7, with 11 bases in between. In DNA form, the CDR3 reads TGTGCCAGCGAGGCCGGGGGTGGCTACACCTTC. This codes for CASEAGGGYTF.

V usage is TRBV6-5 and J usage is TRBJ2-7; a possible D gene is TRBD1 (5 bases). Germline V gene data show CDR1 as MNHEY and CDR2 as SVGAGI. The CDR3 has 13 amino acids. Trimming pared 2 bases from V and 3 bases from J, leaving 8 bases between. CDR3 region: CASSYEQGYEQYF. The CDR3 DNA reads as TGTGCCAGCAGTTACGAGCAGGGCTACGAGCAGTACTTC.

This clone was observed at least ten times. The rearrangement uses TRBV5-4 and TRBJ2-2, with D possibly TRBD1 on 6 matching bases. Germline CDR1 is SGHNT and CDR2 is YYREEE (reference sequence). Between the trimmed V and J ends, which lost 0 bases and 8 bases, there was a span of 11 bases. This CDR3 comprises 14 residues. This chain's CDR3 is CASSLATGLGELFF. The CDR3 bases are TGTGCCAGCAGCTTGGCTACAGGGCTGGGGGAGCTGTTTTTT.

This clone has a count of ten or more. This chain links TRBV4-2 with TRBJ2-2; D is uncertain. Trimming took 5 bases from V and 7 from J, leaving 8 bases between them. The CDR3 spans 12 residues. CDR1 LGHNA and CDR2 YNFKEQ come from the germline V gene. CDR3 in amino acids: CASSTTGGELFF. CDR3 bases: TGTGCCAGCAGCACAACGGGCGGGGAGCTGTTTTTT.